The entry below describes one TCR beta chain. Trimming removed 2 bases from V and 5 bases from J, with 9 bases in between. This CDR3 spans 13 amino acids. Germline CDR1 is SGDLS and CDR2 is YYNGEE. The record originates from a study of blood T cell repertoires in COVID-19. Study in general: Donors in the United States, Italy and Spain gave samples during acute or convalescent COVID-19.

As handled by the study authors: Reference gene primers were amplified, and this amplification served to estimate nucleated cell counts. Repertoires were generated with immunoSEQ multiplex PCR, while TCRdb's copy carries only in-frame clones and drops some. From that table come the V and J calls and clone size; the DNA was used to work out D and trimming. This table has fewer than 130,000 clones, 60% to 80% appearing once. The sequence derives from a woman older than 75 with active or convalescent COVID-19. The sample comprised peripheral blood. V gene TRBV9 combines with J gene TRBJ2-3, with D perhaps TRBD2 (5 bases). The CDR3 region is CASSVGVKDTQYF. In DNA, the CDR3 is TGTGCCAGCAGCGTCGGGGTAAAAGATACGCAGTATTTT.